This entry lists 24 T cell receptor beta chains sequenced from one sample in a study of shared clonotypes between healthy human individuals. Profiling relied on immunoSEQ multiplex PCR, and the TCRdb table lists in-frame clones only, not all of them. The sample shows hundreds of thousands of clones, roughly 72% of them seen only once. Sample: memory CD4+ T cells sorted from blood. The subset is: CD45RA-negative fraction. All receptors derive from a woman aged 25-40 years in good health.

The chain's CDR3 is CASSPDPRDEQFF. The CDR3, as DNA: TGTGCCAGCAGCCCGGACCCTAGGGATGAGCAGTTCTTC. The rearrangement uses TRBV5-6 and TRBJ2-1, with D unresolved. Germline CDR1 reads SGHDT; CDR2 reads YYEEEE. The V and J ends lost 4 bases and 8 bases respectively, with 13 bases between them. The CDR3 consists of 13 residues.

The rearrangement links TRBV18 to TRBJ1-1; D perhaps matches TRBD1 (5 bases). The V gene lost 0 bases and the J gene lost 4 bases, with 12 bases spanning the gap. Germline values: CDR1 KGHSH, CDR2 LQKENI. The CDR3 has 15 amino acids. CDR3 sequence (DNA): TGTGCCAGCTCACCACCGCGGGGGGAGGGCACTGAAGCTTTCTTT. As protein: CASSPPRGEGTEAFF.

The chain is built from TRBV28 and TRBJ2-1; TRBD1 aligns across 8 bases. This CDR3 comprises 15 residues. Losses at the gene ends were 5 bases for V and 1 base for J; bases not matched to a gene: 4. Germline-derived CDR1 and CDR2 are MDHEN and SYDVKM. CDR3 amino acids: CASSRDRGSYNEQFF. Written as DNA, the CDR3 is TGTGCCAGCAGTCGCGACAGGGGATCCTACAATGAGCAGTTCTTC.

This chain links TRBV5-1 with TRBJ2-3, with 9 bases that match TRBD1. This CDR3 region has 15 residues. Germline assignment: CDR1 SGHRS and CDR2 YFSETQ. After removal of 3 bases from V and 0 bases from J, the junction contained 2 bases not matched to a gene. The CDR3 DNA sequence: TGCGCCAGCAGCTACGGACAGGGGAGCACAGATACGCAGTATTTT. Its protein product is CASSYGQGSTDTQYF.

On this clone itself: Other nucleotide sequences from this sample produce the same CDR3. CDR3: CASSSGPSWNTGELFF. CDR3 coding DNA: TGTGCCAGCAGTTCGGGGCCAAGCTGGAACACCGGGGAGCTGTTTTTT. The rearrangement links TRBV27 to TRBJ2-2, with D perhaps given as TRBD1 or TRBD2 (5 bases each). V was pared by 4 bases and J by 1 base, with 13 bases between. The CDR3 extends over 16 amino acids. Germline lookup yields CDR1 MNHEY and CDR2 SMNVEV (reference sequence).

This clone has a count of ten or more. The gene calls are TRBV28 and TRBJ2-5, with D possibly being TRBD2 (5 bases). Germline CDR1 MDHEN, CDR2 SYDVKM. The CDR3 runs 14 residues. V dropped 3 bases and J dropped 1 base, with 9 bases sitting between them. The CDR3, as DNA: TGTGCCAGCAGTTTTACCGGGATCCAAGAGACCCAGTACTTC. Amino acid sequence: CASSFTGIQETQYF.

The CDR3 region is CSVAEVTNTEAFF. Here the CDR3 DNA reads TGCAGCGTTGCCGAGGTGACAAACACTGAAGCTTTCTTT. This chain links TRBV29-1 with TRBJ1-1, with D uncertain. CDR1 is SQVTM and CDR2 is ANQGSEA in the germline V gene. Trimming removed 4 bases from V and 2 bases from J, with 11 bases in between. This CDR3 spans 13 amino acids.

This clone was picked up a small number of times. The genes are TRBV19 and TRBJ2-7; 13 bases align to TRBD2. The CDR3 has 15 amino acids. Germline-derived CDR1 and CDR2 are LNHDA and SQIVND (reference sequence). V dropped 8 bases and J dropped 4; count of bases not matched to a gene: 8. CDR3 bases: TGTGCCAGTGGCACTAGCGGGAGGGCCGGATACGAGCAGTACTTC. This gives the protein CASGTSGRAGYEQYF.

Notes on this clone: Other DNA sequences from this sample encode an identical CDR3 as well. The chain carries TRBV29-1 and TRBJ1-1, with D unclear. CDR3 length: 11 residues. V lost 5 bases, J lost 2 bases, and 6 bases lay in between. The germline V gene encodes CDR1 SQVTM and CDR2 ANQGSEA. In DNA form, the CDR3 reads TGCAGCGTTTATCGTAACACTGAAGCTTTCTTT. Translating gives CSVYRNTEAFF. The variable domain in full, completed from reference TRBV29-1 and TRBJ1-1, reads SAVISQKPSRDICQRGTSLTIQCQVDSQVTMMFWYRQQPGQSLTLIATANQGSEATYESGFVIDKFPISRPNLTFSTLTVSNMSPEDSSIYLCSVYRNTEAFFGQGTRLTVV.

This clone was seen a handful of times. This chain joins TRBV5-5 and TRBJ2-2, with D maybe TRBD1 (6 bases). V was cut by 2 bases and J by 3 bases, with 11 bases left in between. The CDR3 runs to 15 residues. Germline assignment: CDR1 SGHKS and CDR2 YYEKEE (reference sequence). The CDR3 here is CASSFQDRHTGELFF. The CDR3 nucleotides are TGTGCCAGCAGCTTTCAGGACAGACACACCGGGGAGCTGTTTTTT.

A few counts support this clone. The J gene is TRBJ1-1, the V gene TRBV6-5; 8 bases fit TRBD1. The V gene's germline CDR1 is MNHEY and CDR2 SVGAGI. This CDR3 has 11 amino acids. Trimming cost V 6 bases and J 8 bases; bases outside gene matches: 2. The CDR3 sequence: CASRRTGEAFF. As DNA, the CDR3 is TGTGCCAGCAGGAGGACAGGGGAAGCTTTCTTT.

The rearrangement uses TRBV28 and TRBJ2-1, with 8 bases lining up with TRBD1. The J segment lost 16 bases and the V segment lost 6 bases, leaving 14 bases of the junction unmatched. This CDR3 has 13 amino acids. Germline CDR1 MDHEN, CDR2 SYDVKM. The CDR3 is CASSINRDRSQFF. CDR3 DNA: TGTGCCAGCAGCATCAACCGGGACAGGTCACAATTCTTC. The variable domain in full, completed from reference TRBV28 and TRBJ2-1, reads DVKVTQSSRYLVKRTGEKVFLECVQDMDHENMFWYRQDPGLGLRLIYFSYDVKMKEKGDIPEGYSVSREKKERFSLILESASTNQTSMYLCASSINRDRSQFFGPGTRLTVL.

This sequence joins TRBV4-1 and TRBJ1-2; tentative D call: TRBD1 (6 bases). The CDR3 has 14 amino acids. The germline CDR1 and CDR2 sequences are MGHRA and YSYEKL. Deletions cut 0 bases from V and 8 bases from J, with 13 bases between. CDR3 nucleotide sequence: TGCGCCAGCAGCCAAGACGGGGGCGTAGGGGGCTACACCTTC. Its protein product is CASSQDGGVGGYTF.

The chain combines TRBV6-4 with TRBJ1-6; the D gene is possibly TRBD1 (6 bases). Trimming shortened V by 3 bases and J by 6 bases, and 6 bases separated the two germline ends. CDR3 size: 13 residues. Germline V CDR1 and CDR2: MRHNA, SNTAGT. The CDR3 is CASSEGANSPLHF. The CDR3 bases are TGTGCCAGCAGTGAGGGGGCTAATTCACCCCTCCACTTT.

This clone was counted a single time. The V gene is TRBV15, the J gene TRBJ2-3; no clear D gene. Germline V gene lookup returns CDR1 LNHNV and CDR2 YYDKDF (reference sequence). The CDR3 is 16 amino acids. The V end was cut by 2 bases, the J end by 0 bases, with 12 bases between. CDR3 sequence reads: CATSRRRTASTDTQYF. CDR3 DNA: TGTGCCACCAGCAGAAGAAGGACGGCTAGCACAGATACGCAGTATTTT.

A remark on this clone: Other DNA sequences within the sample encode an identical CDR3. The V call is TRBV5-1, the J call TRBJ2-3; D might be TRBD1 (6 bases). V lost 0 bases, J lost 0 bases, and 8 bases lay in between. Germline V lookup: CDR1 SGHRS, CDR2 YFSETQ. This CDR3 comprises 15 residues. The CDR3 protein is CASSLGGQSTDTQYF. CDR3 sequence (DNA): TGCGCCAGCAGCTTGGGGGGGCAGAGCACAGATACGCAGTATTTT.

This clone was recorded once. The V gene is TRBV7-8, the J gene TRBJ1-2; D gene ambiguous. From germline, CDR1 is SGHVS and CDR2 FQNEAQ. The CDR3 totals 14 residues. Between the trimmed V and J ends, which lost 4 bases and 6 bases, there was a span of 15 bases. CDR3 residues: CASSSPPGLHGYTF. DNA for the CDR3: TGTGCCAGCAGCTCCCCTCCTGGGCTTCATGGCTACACCTTC.

V usage is TRBV4-2 and J usage is TRBJ1-4; 7 nucleotides align to TRBD1. This CDR3 is 14 amino acids long. J was trimmed by 8 bases and V by 5 bases; bases with no gene match: 8. CDR1 is LGHNA, CDR2 YNFKEQ, per germline. The CDR3 DNA reads as TGTGCCAGCAGCAAAGGGGGCGGGAAGGAAAAACTGTTTTTT. This gives the protein CASSKGGGKEKLFF.

This sequence joins TRBV10-3 and TRBJ2-7; 8 bases map to TRBD2. The CDR3 totals 18 residues. Germline CDR1 ENHRY, CDR2 SYGVKD. Trimming at V came to 0 bases and at J to 9 bases, leaving 19 bases not matched to a gene. CDR3 protein: CAISESSLIGREASGQYF. CDR3 nucleotide sequence: TGTGCCATCAGTGAGTCGAGTTTAATAGGGCGGGAGGCCTCCGGGCAGTACTTC.

This clone showed up just a few times. This sequence joins TRBV5-5 and TRBJ2-7; 15 positions match TRBD2. The CDR3 extends over 15 amino acids. V lost 4 bases, J lost 9 bases, and 8 bases stayed unmatched. Germline V lookup: CDR1 SGHKS, CDR2 YYEKEE (reference sequence). Here the CDR3 reads CASSVGTSGRIGQYF. CDR3 sequence (DNA): TGTGCCAGCAGCGTTGGGACTAGCGGGAGGATTGGGCAGTACTTC.

The chain carries TRBV20-1 and TRBJ1-2; D might be TRBD1 (5 bases). The CDR3 consists of 10 residues. V shed 8 bases and J shed 8 bases, with 12 bases lying between them. Germline V gene lookup returns CDR1 DFQATT and CDR2 SNEGSKA (reference sequence). The CDR3 protein is CSPRVSGYTF. The CDR3 coding sequence is TGCAGTCCCAGGGTGTCCGGCTACACCTTC.

The V gene is TRBV11-2, the J gene TRBJ1-3; D unclear. The CDR3 covers 19 residues. Trimming stripped 0 bases from V and 0 bases from J, with 18 bases between. The germline gives CDR1 SGHAT, CDR2 FQNNGV. The CDR3 loop is CASSLDVRPLTPSGNTIYF. In DNA, the CDR3 is TGTGCCAGCAGCTTAGATGTACGGCCTTTGACACCCTCTGGAAACACCATATATTTT.

With respect to this clone: Other DNA sequences in the same sample also yield this CDR3. V gene TRBV6-5 combines with J gene TRBJ1-5, with TRBD1 identical over 7 bases. The germline gives CDR1 MNHEY, CDR2 SVGAGI. The CDR3 spans 15 residues. The ends lost 6 bases at V and 0 bases at J; junction bases unmatched: 5. This CDR3 is CASSRTGYSNQPQHF. The CDR3 DNA reads as TGTGCCAGCAGCCGGACAGGCTATAGCAATCAGCCCCAGCATTTT.

The V gene is TRBV6-5, the J gene TRBJ1-4; D is possibly TRBD1 (5 bases). The V and J ends lost 6 bases and 4 bases respectively, with 15 bases between them. This CDR3 has 15 amino acids. Germline lookup yields CDR1 MNHEY and CDR2 SVGAGI. The CDR3 DNA reads TGTGCCAGCAGGGGAAGGGGCTTTATTAATGAAAAACTGTTTTTT. It translates to CASRGRGFINEKLFF.